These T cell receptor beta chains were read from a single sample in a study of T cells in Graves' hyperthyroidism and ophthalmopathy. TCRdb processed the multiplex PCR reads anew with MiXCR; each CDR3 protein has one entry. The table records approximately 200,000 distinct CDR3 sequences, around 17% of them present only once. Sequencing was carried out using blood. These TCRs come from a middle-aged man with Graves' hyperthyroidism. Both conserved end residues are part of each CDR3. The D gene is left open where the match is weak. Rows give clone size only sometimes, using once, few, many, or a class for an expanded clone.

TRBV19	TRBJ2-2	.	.	TGTGCCAGTAAGGTGGGACAGAACACCGGGGAGCTGTTTTTT	CASKVGQNTGELFF
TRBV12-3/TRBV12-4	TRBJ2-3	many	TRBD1	TGTGCCAGCAGGCCTGGGACAGCCACAGATACGCAGTATTTT	CASRPGTATDTQYF
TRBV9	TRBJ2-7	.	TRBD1	TGTGCCAGCAGCGCCGAGGGGGCGGGGGACAGGGTCTACGAGCAGTACTTC	CASSAEGAGDRVYEQYF
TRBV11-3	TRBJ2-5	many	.	TGTGCCAGCAGCTTAGGAAGTTCGCGCGGGGAGACCCAGTACTTC	CASSLGSSRGETQYF
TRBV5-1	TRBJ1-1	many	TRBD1	TGCGCCAGCAGCTGGGACAGGCCCATGGGGTCTGAAGCTTTCTTT	CASSWDRPMGSEAFF
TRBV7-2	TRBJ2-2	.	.	TGTGCCAGCAGCTTAAGGTCTGGGAACACCGAGGAGCTGTTTTTT	CASSLRSGNTEELFF
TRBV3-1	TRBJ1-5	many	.	TGTGCCAGCAGCCAAGATATCACAGGAAATCAGCCCCAGCATTTT	CASSQDITGNQPQHF
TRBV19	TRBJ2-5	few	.	TGTGCCAGTAGACATCGTGGGGCCGATCAAGAGACCCAGTACTTC	CASRHRGADQETQYF
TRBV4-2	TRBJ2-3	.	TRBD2	TGTGCCAGCAGCCAACGACTAGCGGGGTCCACAGATACGCAGTATTTT	CASSQRLAGSTDTQYF
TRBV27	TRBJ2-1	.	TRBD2	TGTGCCAGCAGTTCAGGCGGGGGGGCCTTCTCCTACAATGAGCAGTTCTTC	CASSSGGGAFSYNEQFF
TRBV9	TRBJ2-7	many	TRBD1	TGTGCCAGCAGCCCGTCCGGGACAGGGGGCCACGAGCAGTACTTC	CASSPSGTGGHEQYF
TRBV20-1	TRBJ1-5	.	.	TGCAGTGCTAGAGGAGGACTTAATCAGCCCCAGCATTTT	CSARGGLNQPQHF
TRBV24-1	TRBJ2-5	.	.	TGTGCCACCAGTGATCCCCTGGCAGGGGCGCAAGAGACCCAGTACTTC	CATSDPLAGAQETQYF
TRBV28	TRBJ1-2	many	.	TGTGCCAGCAGTTTACACTATGGCTACACCTTC	CASSLHYGYTF
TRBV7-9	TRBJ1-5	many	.	TGTGCCAGCAGCCCCTGGAAGGGGGGCAATCAGCCCCAGCATTTT	CASSPWKGGNQPQHF
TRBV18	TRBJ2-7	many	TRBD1	TGTGCCAGCTCACCGGGGACAGGGGTTAGCTACGAGCAGTACTTC	CASSPGTGVSYEQYF
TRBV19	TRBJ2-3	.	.	TGTGCCAGTAGGGGCCTAGAGTCGGGGGTGGATACGCAGTATTTT	CASRGLESGVDTQYF
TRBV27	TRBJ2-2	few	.	TGTGCCAGCAGTTTATGGACCGGGGAGCTGTTTTTT	CASSLWTGELFF
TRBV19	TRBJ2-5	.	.	TGTGCCAGTTCCGGGCCGGGCCGAGGATGGGAGACCCAGTACTTC	CASSGPGRGWETQYF
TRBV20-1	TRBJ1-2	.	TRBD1	TGCAGTGCCGGGACAGGGCCTGGCGATGGCTACACCTTC	CSAGTGPGDGYTF
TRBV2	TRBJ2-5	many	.	TGTGCCAGCAGTGAACCGGTTAAGGAGACCCAGTACTTC	CASSEPVKETQYF
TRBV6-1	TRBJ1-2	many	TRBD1	TGTGCCAGCAGTTCTGGCGGACAGGAAGTTTACACCTTC	CASSSGGQEVYTF
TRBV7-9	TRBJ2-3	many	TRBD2	TGTGCCAGCAGCCTTGCGGGGGTAAGCACAGATACGCAGTATTTT	CASSLAGVSTDTQYF
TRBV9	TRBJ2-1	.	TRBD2	TGTGCCAGCAGCGATTGGACTAGCGGAAACAATGAGCAGTTCTTC	CASSDWTSGNNEQFF